Presented here are 23 T cell receptor beta chains from one specimen sequenced in a study of blood T cell repertoires in COVID-19. The assay was immunoSEQ multiplex PCR, and TCRdb's table has in-frame clones only and misses some. The sample contains some 310,000 clones, roughly 90% of which appear only once. Sequencing input: peripheral blood. These receptors were obtained from a woman aged 30 to 39 with COVID-19, enrolled during active disease.

The CDR3 reads CSVPEAAHEAFF. The CDR3 DNA is TGCAGCGTGCCCGAGGCAGCACATGAAGCTTTCTTT. This rearrangement joins TRBV29-1 to TRBJ1-1; D ambiguous. Looked up from germline, CDR1 is SQVTM and CDR2 is ANQGSEA. Trimming removed 6 bases from V and 7 bases from J, with 15 bases in between. There are 12 residues in the CDR3.

The V and J genes are TRBV3-1 (or the pseudogene TRBV3-2) and TRBJ2-1, with 8 bases fitting TRBD2. V lost 4 bases and J lost 7; bases outside the gene matches: 12. Germline V lookup: CDR1 LGHDT, CDR2 YNNKEL (reference sequence). This CDR3 contains 16 residues. The DNA for the CDR3 is TGTGCCAGCAGCCCATCAGCGGGAGATTGGAAAAATGAGCAGTTCTTC. Protein: CASSPSAGDWKNEQFF.

The rearrangement joins TRBV9 to TRBJ2-5; D is perhaps TRBD2 (5 bases). Germline loops: CDR1 SGDLS, CDR2 YYNGEE. V was pared by 0 bases and J by 3 bases, with 12 bases between. CDR3 length: 15 amino acids. CDR3 DNA: TGTGCCAGCAGCGTAGGTCTAGCCGAGGAAGAGACCCAGTACTTC. As protein: CASSVGLAEEETQYF.

This sequence joins TRBV19 and TRBJ1-5; D possibly corresponds to TRBD1 (6 bases). The length of the CDR3 is 13 residues. Looked up from germline, CDR1 is LNHDA and CDR2 is SQIVND (reference sequence). Trimming took 5 bases from V and 5 from J, leaving 10 bases between them. CDR3 sequence reads: CASSDRPDQPQHF. DNA for the CDR3: TGTGCCAGTAGTGACAGGCCCGATCAGCCCCAGCATTTT.

This rearrangement joins TRBV18 to TRBJ2-7, with TRBD1 matching 7 bases. The V gene end was trimmed by 2 bases and the J gene end by 5 bases; junction bases not matched to a gene: 6. Germline assignment: CDR1 KGHSH and CDR2 LQKENI. The CDR3 extends over 14 amino acids. Here the CDR3 reads CASSPRDRSHEQYF. DNA of the CDR3: TGTGCCAGCTCACCAAGGGACAGAAGCCACGAGCAGTACTTC.

The chain links TRBV11-3 to TRBJ2-2; 9 nucleotides line up with TRBD1. V lost 6 bases and J lost 5; bases outside the gene matches: 7. This CDR3 region has 15 residues. Germline CDR1 SGHNT, CDR2 YENEEA. The CDR3 nucleotides read TGTGCCAGCAGTGGGTACAGGGGGCAGACCGGGGAGCTGTTTTTT. Translating it yields CASSGYRGQTGELFF.

This chain links TRBV6-5 with TRBJ2-1; 7 bases agree with TRBD1. CDR3 length equals 13 residues. Germline loops: CDR1 MNHEY, CDR2 SVGAGI. The junction had 4 bases not matched to a gene; V was cut back by 5 bases and J by 6 bases. The CDR3 sequence is CASSTGVGNEQFF. The CDR3 DNA reads as TGTGCCAGCAGTACAGGGGTAGGCAATGAGCAGTTCTTC.

The chain joins TRBV29-1 to TRBJ1-2; tentative D call: TRBD1 (5 bases). V was cut by 4 bases and J by 0 bases, with 15 bases left in between. There are 15 residues in the CDR3. Germline lookup yields CDR1 SQVTM and CDR2 ANQGSEA. In DNA form, the CDR3 reads TGCAGCGTTGTGGGAGGGGCAGAATCTAACTATGGCTACACCTTC. Translated, it gives CSVVGGAESNYGYTF.

The chain has TRBV3-1 (or the pseudogene TRBV3-2) and TRBJ2-7, with TRBD1 as a possible D gene (6 bases). CDR3 length: 15 residues. Trimming removed 6 bases from V and 1 base from J, with 16 bases in between. Looked up from germline, CDR1 is LGHDT and CDR2 is YNNKEL (reference sequence). The CDR3: CASRQGPFLSYEQYF. The DNA of the CDR3 is TGTGCCAGCAGACAGGGACCCTTTCTTTCCTACGAGCAGTACTTC.

The rearrangement joins TRBV5-1 to TRBJ2-3; weak D call: TRBD1 (6 bases). Germline V gene sequence: CDR1 SGHRS, CDR2 YFSETQ. The CDR3 covers 16 residues. V was cut by 0 bases and J by 2 bases, with 13 bases left in between. CDR3 in amino acids: CASSLEGQTITDTQYF. CDR3 DNA: TGCGCCAGCAGCTTGGAGGGACAAACTATCACAGATACGCAGTATTTT.

The chain has TRBV6-5 and TRBJ1-1; 7 bases match TRBD1. The germline CDR1 and CDR2 sequences are MNHEY and SVGAGI. V was clipped by 4 bases and J by 4 bases; unmatched bases: 9. CDR3 length: 15 residues. The CDR3 bases are TGTGCCAGCAGTTCCGTGACAGGGTCGGTCACTGAAGCTTTCTTT. Protein sequence: CASSSVTGSVTEAFF.

The chain uses TRBV28 and TRBJ1-2; 7 nucleotides agree with TRBD1. The J segment lost 4 bases and the V segment lost 5 bases, leaving 7 bases of the junction unmatched. Germline V gene sequence: CDR1 MDHEN, CDR2 SYDVKM. The CDR3 has 14 amino acids. CDR3 amino acids: CASSKTGNLYGYTF. The CDR3 region has the DNA TGTGCCAGCAGTAAGACAGGGAACCTCTATGGCTACACCTTC.

The genes are TRBV19 and TRBJ1-3, with 10 bases matching TRBD1. Germline V lookup: CDR1 LNHDA, CDR2 SQIVND (reference sequence). J gave up 2 bases and V 1 base, and 2 bases lay outside the gene matches. The CDR3 has 16 residues. The CDR3 sequence: CASSIAGTGAGNTIYF. The CDR3 bases are TGTGCCAGTAGTATAGCTGGGACAGGGGCTGGAAACACCATATATTTT.

This clone was recorded a few times. V gene TRBV28 combines with J gene TRBJ1-2; tentatively, D is TRBD1 (5 bases). The CDR3 has 14 amino acids. From germline, CDR1 is MDHEN and CDR2 SYDVKM. The V end lost 2 bases, the J end lost 6 bases, and 13 bases lay between the germline ends. The CDR3 spells CASSLLQGRDGYTF. CDR3 coding DNA: TGTGCCAGCAGTTTACTTCAGGGTCGAGATGGCTACACCTTC.

This clone was detected a few times. The chain links TRBV28 to TRBJ1-2, with 7 bases identical to TRBD1. The CDR3 covers 14 residues. CDR1 is MDHEN and CDR2 is SYDVKM in the germline V gene. V was clipped by 2 bases and J by 6 bases; unmatched bases: 6. CDR3 DNA sequence: TGTGCCAGCAGTTTAGGGCAGGGGGTTAATGGCTACACCTTC. Its translation: CASSLGQGVNGYTF.

This clone occurred once. The rearrangement joins TRBV6-5 to TRBJ1-1, with D hard to call. Trimming removed 7 bases at V and 0 bases at J, with 12 bases between. Germline CDR1 reads MNHEY; CDR2 reads SVGAGI. CDR3 length: 14 residues. CDR3 amino acids: CASISSNLNTEAFF. The CDR3 DNA reads TGTGCCAGCATTTCGTCGAACTTGAACACTGAAGCTTTCTTT.

The chain employs TRBV7-9 and TRBJ1-3, with TRBD1 matching 7 bases. Losses at the gene ends were 0 bases for V and 2 bases for J; bases not matched to a gene: 4. This CDR3 is built from 16 residues. Germline lookup yields CDR1 SEHNR and CDR2 FQNEAQ (reference sequence). CDR3 coding DNA: TGTGCCAGCAGCTTAGCGGGACAGACCCCTGGAAACACCATATATTTT. It specifies CASSLAGQTPGNTIYF. Based on the CDR3 plus reference TRBV7-9 and TRBJ1-3, the full variable domain is DTGVSQNPRHKITKRGQNVTFRCDPISEHNRLYWYRQTLGQGPEFLTYFQNEAQLEKSRLLSDRFSAERPKGSFSTLEIQRTEQGDSAMYLCASSLAGQTPGNTIYFGEGSWLTVV.

The chain couples TRBV4-2 to TRBJ1-5; 7 nucleotides agree with TRBD1. V lost 0 bases, J lost 7 bases, and 12 bases stayed unmatched. The CDR3 is 17 amino acids. Per the germline V gene, CDR1 is LGHNA and CDR2 is YNFKEQ. The CDR3 region has the DNA TGTGCCAGCAGCCAAGATGGGGTAGGGGGCCGGGGGCAGCCCCAGCATTTT. Translated, it gives CASSQDGVGGRGQPQHF.

Of note for this clone: The same CDR3 also results from other DNA sequences found in this sample. The rearrangement uses TRBV5-1 and TRBJ1-5, with a possible D match to TRBD1 (5 bases). CDR3 length equals 15 residues. Trimming shortened V by 0 bases and J by 0 bases, and 7 bases separated the two germline ends. Germline CDR1 and CDR2: SGHRS and YFSETQ. The CDR3 region has the DNA TGCGCCAGCAGCTTGGGGGGCGTTAGCAATCAGCCCCAGCATTTT. It translates to CASSLGGVSNQPQHF.

As to this clone: One junction end disagrees with the germline gene, perhaps due to a read error. This chain joins TRBV5-1 and TRBJ2-5, with a weak D call TRBD1 (6 bases). This CDR3 comprises 13 residues. The germline V gene encodes CDR1 SGHRS and CDR2 YFSETQ. The CDR3 sequence: CANSFAGAETQYF. The CDR3 coding sequence is TGCGCCAACAGCTTTGCAGGGGCAGAGACCCAGTACTTC.

The chain links TRBV28 to TRBJ2-7, with 10 nucleotides matching TRBD1. CDR1 MDHEN and CDR2 SYDVKM come from the germline V gene. Trimming cost V 3 bases and J 5 bases; bases outside gene matches: 4. This CDR3 contains 14 residues. Here the CDR3 DNA reads TGTGCCAGCAGTTTCCGACAGGGGGCCAACGAGCAGTACTTC. It codes for CASSFRQGANEQYF.

This clone was found many times. V is TRBV30 and J is TRBJ2-7; TRBD1 matches 7 bases. Germline CDR1 reads GTSNPN; CDR2 reads SVGIG (reference sequence). There are 14 residues in the CDR3. The ends lost 0 bases at V and 2 bases at J; junction bases unmatched: 4. This chain's CDR3 is CAWSVGTEPYEQYF. For the CDR3, the DNA is TGTGCCTGGAGTGTGGGGACAGAACCCTACGAGCAGTACTTC. Combining the CDR3 with reference TRBV30 and TRBJ2-7 gives the whole variable domain SQTIHQWPATLVQPVGSPLSLECTVEGTSNPNLYWYRQAAGRGLQLLFYSVGIGQISSEVPQNLSASRPQDRQFILSSKKLLLSDSGFYLCAWSVGTEPYEQYFGPGTRLTVT.

The chain couples TRBV19 to TRBJ2-2; TRBD2 aligns across 8 bases. V was clipped by 6 bases and J by 3 bases; unmatched bases: 6. Germline V gene data show CDR1 as LNHDA and CDR2 as SQIVND (reference sequence). The CDR3 runs to 15 residues. The CDR3 nucleotides read TGTGCCAGTAGCGTAGCGGGATCCGACACCGGGGAGCTGTTTTTT. Translating gives CASSVAGSDTGELFF.